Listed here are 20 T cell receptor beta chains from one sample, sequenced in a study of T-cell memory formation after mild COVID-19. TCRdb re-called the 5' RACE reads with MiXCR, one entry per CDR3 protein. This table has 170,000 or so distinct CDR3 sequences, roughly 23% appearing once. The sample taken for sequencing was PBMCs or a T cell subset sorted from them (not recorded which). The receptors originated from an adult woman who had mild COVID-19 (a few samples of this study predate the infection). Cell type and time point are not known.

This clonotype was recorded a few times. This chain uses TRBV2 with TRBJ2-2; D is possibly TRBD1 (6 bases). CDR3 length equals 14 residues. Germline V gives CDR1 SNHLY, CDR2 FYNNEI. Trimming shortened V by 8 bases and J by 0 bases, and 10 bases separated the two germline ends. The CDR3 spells CASQTGTNTGELFF. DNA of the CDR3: TGTGCCAGCCAGACAGGAACGAACACCGGGGAGCTGTTTTTT. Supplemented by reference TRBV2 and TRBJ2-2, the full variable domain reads EPEVTQTPSHQVTQMGQEVILRCVPISNHLYFYWYRQILGQKVEFLVSFYNNEISEKSEIFDDQFSVERPDGSNFTLKIRSTKLEDSAMYFCASQTGTNTGELFFGEGSRLTVL.

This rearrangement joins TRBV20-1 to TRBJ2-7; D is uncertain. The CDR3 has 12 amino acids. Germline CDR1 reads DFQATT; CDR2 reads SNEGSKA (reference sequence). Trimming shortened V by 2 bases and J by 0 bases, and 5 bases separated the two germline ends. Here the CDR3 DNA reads TGCAGTGCTAGAACAGCCTCCTACGAGCAGTACTTC. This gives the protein CSARTASYEQYF.

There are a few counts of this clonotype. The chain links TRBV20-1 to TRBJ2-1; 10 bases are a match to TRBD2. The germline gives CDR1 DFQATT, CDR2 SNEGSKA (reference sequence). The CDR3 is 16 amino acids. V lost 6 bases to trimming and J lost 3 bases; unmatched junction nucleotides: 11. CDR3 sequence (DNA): TGCAGTGCCAACAGCCTAGCGGGGGATGACTACAATGAGCAGTTCTTC. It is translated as CSANSLAGDDYNEQFF.

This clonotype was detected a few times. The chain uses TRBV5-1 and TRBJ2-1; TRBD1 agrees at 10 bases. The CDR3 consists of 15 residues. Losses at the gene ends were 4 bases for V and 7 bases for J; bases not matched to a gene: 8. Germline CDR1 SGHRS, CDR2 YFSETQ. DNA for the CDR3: TGCGCCAGCAGCCAATACAGACAGGGGGCGAATGAGCAGTTCTTC. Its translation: CASSQYRQGANEQFF.

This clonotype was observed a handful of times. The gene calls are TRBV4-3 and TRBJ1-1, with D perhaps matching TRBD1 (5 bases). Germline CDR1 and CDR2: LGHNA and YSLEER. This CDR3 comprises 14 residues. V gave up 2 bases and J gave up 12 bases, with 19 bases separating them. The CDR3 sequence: CASSQYLRTPDSFF. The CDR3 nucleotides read TGCGCCAGCAGCCAATACCTCCGGACACCGGACTCTTTCTTT.

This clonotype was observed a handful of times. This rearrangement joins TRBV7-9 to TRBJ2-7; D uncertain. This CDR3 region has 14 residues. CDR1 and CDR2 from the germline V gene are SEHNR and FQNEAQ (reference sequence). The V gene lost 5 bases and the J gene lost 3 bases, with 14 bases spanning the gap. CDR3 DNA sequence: TGTGCCAGCAGCCCCACGGCTTTAGTCTACGAGCAGTACTTC. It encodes CASSPTALVYEQYF.

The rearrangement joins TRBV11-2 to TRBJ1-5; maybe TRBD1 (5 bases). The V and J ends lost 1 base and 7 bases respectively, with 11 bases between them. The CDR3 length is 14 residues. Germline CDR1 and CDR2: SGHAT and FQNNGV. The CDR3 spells CASSLGQGWQPQHF. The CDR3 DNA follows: TGTGCCAGCAGCTTAGGTCAGGGTTGGCAGCCCCAGCATTTT.

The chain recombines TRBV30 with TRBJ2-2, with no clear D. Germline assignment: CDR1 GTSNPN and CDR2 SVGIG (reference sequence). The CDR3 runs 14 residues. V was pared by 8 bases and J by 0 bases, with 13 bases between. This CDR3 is CAAIPEPNTGELFF. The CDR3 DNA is TGTGCCGCCATACCGGAACCGAACACCGGGGAGCTGTTTTTT. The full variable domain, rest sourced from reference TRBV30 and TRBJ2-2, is SQTIHQWPATLVQPVGSPLSLECTVEGTSNPNLYWYRQAAGRGLQLLFYSVGIGQISSEVPQNLSASRPQDRQFILSSKKLLLSDSGFYLCAAIPEPNTGELFFGEGSRLTVL.

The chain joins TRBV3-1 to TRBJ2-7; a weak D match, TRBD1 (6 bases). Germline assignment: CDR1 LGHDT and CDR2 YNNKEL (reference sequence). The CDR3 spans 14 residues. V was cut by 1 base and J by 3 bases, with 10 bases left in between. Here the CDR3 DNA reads TGTGCCAGCAGCCAAGTCACAGGGTACTACGAGCAGTACTTC. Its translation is CASSQVTGYYEQYF.

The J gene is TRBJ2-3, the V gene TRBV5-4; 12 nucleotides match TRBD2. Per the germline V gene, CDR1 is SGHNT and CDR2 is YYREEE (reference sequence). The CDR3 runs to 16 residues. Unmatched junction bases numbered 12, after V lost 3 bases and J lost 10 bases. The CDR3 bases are TGTGCCAGCAGCTCCTTGACTAGCGGGGGAGGGGAACCGCAGTATTTT. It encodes CASSSLTSGGGEPQYF.

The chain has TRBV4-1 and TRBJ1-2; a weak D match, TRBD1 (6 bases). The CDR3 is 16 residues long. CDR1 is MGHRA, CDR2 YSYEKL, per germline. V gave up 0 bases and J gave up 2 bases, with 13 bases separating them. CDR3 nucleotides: TGCGCCAGCAGCCAAGATGATATTAGGGGGAACTATGGCTACACCTTC. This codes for CASSQDDIRGNYGYTF.

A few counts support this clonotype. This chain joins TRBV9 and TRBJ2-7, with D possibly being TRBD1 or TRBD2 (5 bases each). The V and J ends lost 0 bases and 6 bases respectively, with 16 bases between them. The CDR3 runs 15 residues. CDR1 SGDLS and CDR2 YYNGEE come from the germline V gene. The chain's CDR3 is CASSVVGGAGAEQYF. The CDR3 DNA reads TGTGCCAGCAGCGTAGTAGGAGGAGCCGGGGCCGAGCAGTACTTC.

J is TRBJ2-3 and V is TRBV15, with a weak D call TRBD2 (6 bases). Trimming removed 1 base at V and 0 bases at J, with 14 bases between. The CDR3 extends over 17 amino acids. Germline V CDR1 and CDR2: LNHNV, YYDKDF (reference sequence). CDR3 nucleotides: TGTGCCACCAGCAGAGGGTCCGGGAGAGAGAGCACAGATACGCAGTATTTT. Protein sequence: CATSRGSGRESTDTQYF.

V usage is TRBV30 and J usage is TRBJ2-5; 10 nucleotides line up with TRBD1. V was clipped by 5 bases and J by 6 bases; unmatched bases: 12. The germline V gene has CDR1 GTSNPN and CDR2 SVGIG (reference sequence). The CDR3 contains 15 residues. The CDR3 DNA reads TGTGCCTGGGAAACCGGGACAGGGGCGGCGCAGACCCAGTACTTC. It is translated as CAWETGTGAAQTQYF.

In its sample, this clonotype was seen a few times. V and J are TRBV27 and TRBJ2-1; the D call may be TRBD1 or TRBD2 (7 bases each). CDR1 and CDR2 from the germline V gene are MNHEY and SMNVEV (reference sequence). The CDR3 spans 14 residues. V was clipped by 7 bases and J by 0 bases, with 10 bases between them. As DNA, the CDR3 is TGTGCCAGCACCAGGGGGGGCTCCTACAATGAGCAGTTCTTC. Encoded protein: CASTRGGSYNEQFF.

The CDR3 loop is CASSEDKLAGGTYNEQFF. The CDR3 bases are TGTGCCAGCAGTGAAGATAAGCTAGCGGGAGGCACCTACAATGAGCAGTTCTTC. V gene TRBV25-1 combines with J gene TRBJ2-1; 11 nucleotides match TRBD2. Germline CDR1 is MGHDK and CDR2 is SYGVNS. CDR3 length equals 18 residues. J lost 2 bases, V lost 2 bases, and 8 bases had no gene match.

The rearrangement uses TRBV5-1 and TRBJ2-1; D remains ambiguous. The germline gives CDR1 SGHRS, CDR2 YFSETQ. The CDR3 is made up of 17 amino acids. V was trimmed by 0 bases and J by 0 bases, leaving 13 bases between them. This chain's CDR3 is CASSLDLPLSSYNEQFF. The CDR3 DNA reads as TGCGCCAGCAGCTTGGATCTCCCACTGAGCTCCTACAATGAGCAGTTCTTC.

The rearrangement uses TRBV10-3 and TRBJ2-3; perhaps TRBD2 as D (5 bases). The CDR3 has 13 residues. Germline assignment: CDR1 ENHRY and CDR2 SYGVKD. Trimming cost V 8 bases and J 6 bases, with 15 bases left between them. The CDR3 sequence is CAISDWKGDTQYF. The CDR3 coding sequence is TGTGCCATCTCGGACTGGAAGGGCGATACGCAGTATTTT.

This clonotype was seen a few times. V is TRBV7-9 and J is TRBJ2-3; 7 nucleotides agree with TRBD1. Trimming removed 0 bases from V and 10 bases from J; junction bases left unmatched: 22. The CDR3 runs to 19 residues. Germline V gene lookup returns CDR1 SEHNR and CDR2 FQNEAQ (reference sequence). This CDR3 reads CASSLAGLPGTAVSVAQYF. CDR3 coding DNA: TGTGCCAGCAGCTTAGCGGGCCTCCCCGGGACAGCCGTGTCGGTGGCGCAGTATTTT.

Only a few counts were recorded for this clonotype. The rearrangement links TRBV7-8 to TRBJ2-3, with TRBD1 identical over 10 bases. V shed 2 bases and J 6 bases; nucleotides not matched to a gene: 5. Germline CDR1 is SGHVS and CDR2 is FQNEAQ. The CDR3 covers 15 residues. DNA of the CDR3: TGTGCCAGCAGCTTATGGGGACAGGGGATGGATACGCAGTATTTT. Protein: CASSLWGQGMDTQYF.